A single TCR beta chain is shown here with its context. What antigen it recognizes has not been identified. No per-base quality is available; no much larger clone lies one base away. The time point label, read with the paper, signifies: baseline before first vaccination. Vaccinee samples came from UK trials COV001 and COV002, including a single-blind randomized controlled phase 2/3 trial of AZD1222 (ChAdOx1 nCoV-19) in healthy adults. For TCRbeta chain sequencing, PBMC samples were collected from trial participants at day 0 and at day 28 after the second dose. Between the V and J ends, shortened by 2 bases and 5 bases respectively, the junction contains 9 bases. From the cysteine through the phenylalanine, the CDR3 covers 13 amino acids. Kept here is only the CDR3 DNA, which spans 39 bases and is read in frame from base 1. For CDR1 and CDR2, the germline V gene (reference sequence) lists LNHDA and SQIVND.

The sample originates from a study of T cell responses to AZD1222 COVID-19 vaccine (dated by TCRdb to the early 2020s). Some background on the complete study: AZD1222 recipients with second doses at about 4 weeks or about 12 weeks were pooled, because spike-specific TCR depth and breadth did not differ between schedules. Trial participants were enrolled by age into 18-55, 56-69 and 70-plus year subgroups, with 148, 28 and 57 TCR-sequenced participants respectively. A total of approximately 230 trial participants underwent TCR sequencing, of whom nearly 210 received two doses of AZD1222 and about 25 received two doses of the MenACWY control vaccine. Paper-wide results and their limitations: After two AZD1222 doses, both the breadth and the depth of spike-specific TCRs were significantly higher than at day 0 and than in MenACWY recipients. CD4 TCRs associated with the vaccine covered the entire spike protein, and the dominant responses were in regions 160-218 and 743-854. Conclusions about previously exposed vaccinees are limited because only six or seven AZD1222 recipients were SARS-CoV-2 seropositive at baseline. Reportedly, almost half of the unique spike-specific TCRs recognized epitopes lying outside the regions that are mutated in the B.1.351 and B.1.1.7 variants. Participants were mostly white British and included more females than males, and it was suggested by the authors that clonal diversity may have been underestimated. The 56-69-year group was small, and its depth increase did not reach significance, likely because of low power. Because no samples from the day 14 peak response were available, repertoires could be characterized only after the peak T cell response.

The CDR3 regions of human TCRbeta chains were subjected to immunosequencing. Per the original workflow: Repertoire TCRs were matched against a reference library of SARS-CoV-2-specific TCRs generated with the MIRA antigen-specificity platform. Breadth was defined as the fraction of unique TCRs that were SARS-CoV-2-associated. Depth was defined as the fraction of total T cells that were SARS-CoV-2-associated. Each spike-specific TCR was assigned to its reactive spike region and to a CD4 or CD8 class using the MIRA data. Log10-transformed breadth and depth values were compared by one-way ANOVA with Sidak's multiple comparisons tests. Sourced from immuneACCESS, this table was stored by TCRdb with only in-frame sequences that have V and J called. A share of the clones is absent; for the studies checked, an unresolved V gene accounts for under half, and the remainder has no known explanation. For V, J and clone size, that table is used; D and trimming come from the DNA. The sample contains about 120,000 clones, roughly 88% of them found a single time. The top ten constitute less than 10% of the sample.

The specimen comprised peripheral blood, sampled on day 0 of AZD1222 vaccination. This receptor was taken from an adult in good health. The chain is assembled from TRBV19 and TRBJ1-1, with the D gene too uncertain to name. The encoded CDR3 is CASSIMGETEAFF. At the DNA level, the sequence is TGTGCCAGTAGTATAATGGGAGAGACTGAAGCTTTCTTT. With the portions outside the CDR3 filled from the reference TRBV19 and TRBJ1-1 genes, the complete variable region becomes DGGITQSPKYLFRKEGQNVTLSCEQNLNHDAMYWYRQDPGQGLRLIYYSQIVNDFQKGDIAEGYSVSREKKESFPLTVTSAQKNPTAFYLCASSIMGETEAFFGQGTRLTVV.